What follows describes a single TCR beta chain. The entry originates in a study of identical twins. TCRdb itself ran the 5' RACE reads through MiXCR, one entry per CDR3 protein. The data contain approximately 500,000 distinct CDR3 sequences, 20% to 25% of them seen just once; the ten biggest clones take up 2.9%. V shed 1 base and J shed 6 bases, with 8 bases lying between them. CDR3 length: 13 residues. The germline V gene has CDR1 SGHRS and CDR2 YFSETQ. Another study also made use of these data, one on T cells expressing NK-cell markers. That work adds: The study drew TCR beta repertoires from sorted CD3+CD56+NKG2C+, CD3+CD56+NKG2C- and CD3+CD56-NKG2C+ T cells. Eight donors were sequenced, of whom seven were HCMV-seropositive, while the remaining one was HCMV-seronegative. One observes that, in several donors, these clonotypes were also the leading ones within the CD3+CD56-NKG2C+ fraction.

This chain links TRBV5-1 with TRBJ2-1; D is possibly TRBD2 (6 bases). The receptor was isolated from a woman younger than 30 in good health. The source material was CD4+ T cells sorted from blood. The CDR3 DNA is TGCGCCAGCAGCTTGTATAGCGGCAATGAGCAGTTCTTC. Translating gives CASSLYSGNEQFF.